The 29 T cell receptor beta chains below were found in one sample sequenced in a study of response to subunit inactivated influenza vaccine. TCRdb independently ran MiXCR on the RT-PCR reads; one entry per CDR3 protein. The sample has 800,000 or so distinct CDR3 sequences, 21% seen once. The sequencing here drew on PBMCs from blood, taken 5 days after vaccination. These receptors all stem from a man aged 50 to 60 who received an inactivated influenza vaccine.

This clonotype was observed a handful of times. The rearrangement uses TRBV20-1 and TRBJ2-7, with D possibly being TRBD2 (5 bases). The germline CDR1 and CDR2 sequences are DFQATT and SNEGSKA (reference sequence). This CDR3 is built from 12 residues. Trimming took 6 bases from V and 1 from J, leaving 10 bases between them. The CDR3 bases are TGCAGTGCCAGACGGGAATCCTACGAGCAGTACTTC. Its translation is CSARRESYEQYF.

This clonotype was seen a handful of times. The CDR3 loop reads CASSGLISGGAIGELFF. CDR3 bases: TGTGCCAGCAGCGGTCTCATTAGCGGGGGGGCCATCGGGGAGCTGTTTTTT. The chain employs TRBV9 and TRBJ2-2, with TRBD2 matching 11 bases. Germline V gene lookup returns CDR1 SGDLS and CDR2 YYNGEE. Germline trimming cut 3 bases from V and 7 bases from J; bases unmatched to any gene: 11. The CDR3 spans 17 residues.

CDR3 sequence: CASSGKTGTWGTEAFF. In DNA, the CDR3 is TGTGCCAGCAGTGGGAAAACCGGGACCTGGGGGACTGAAGCTTTCTTT. This chain links TRBV25-1 with TRBJ1-1; maybe TRBD1 (5 bases). Trimming pared 4 bases from V and 5 bases from J, leaving 20 bases between. Germline V gives CDR1 MGHDK, CDR2 SYGVNS. This CDR3 has 16 amino acids.

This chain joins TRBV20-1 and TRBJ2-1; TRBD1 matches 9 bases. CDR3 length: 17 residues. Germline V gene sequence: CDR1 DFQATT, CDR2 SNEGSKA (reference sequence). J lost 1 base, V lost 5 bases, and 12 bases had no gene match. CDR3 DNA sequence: TGCAGTGCTGGAACCCCCCTCGGGACAGGGTCCTACAATGAGCAGTTCTTC. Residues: CSAGTPLGTGSYNEQFF.

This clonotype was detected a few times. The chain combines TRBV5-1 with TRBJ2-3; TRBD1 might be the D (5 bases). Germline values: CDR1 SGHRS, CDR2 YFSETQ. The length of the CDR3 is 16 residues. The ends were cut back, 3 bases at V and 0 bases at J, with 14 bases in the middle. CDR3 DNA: TGCGCCAGCAGCTCAGCCGCAGGGTTTAGCACAGATACGCAGTATTTT. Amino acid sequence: CASSSAAGFSTDTQYF.

The CDR3 loop is CASSSSGGAADTQYF. The CDR3 nucleotides read TGTGCCAGTAGTTCTAGCGGGGGGGCCGCAGATACGCAGTATTTT. The chain carries TRBV19 and TRBJ2-3, with TRBD2 identical over 12 bases. The CDR3 covers 15 residues. Germline lookup yields CDR1 LNHDA and CDR2 SQIVND (reference sequence). The V segment lost 5 bases and the J segment 4 bases; nucleotides outside the gene matches: 4.

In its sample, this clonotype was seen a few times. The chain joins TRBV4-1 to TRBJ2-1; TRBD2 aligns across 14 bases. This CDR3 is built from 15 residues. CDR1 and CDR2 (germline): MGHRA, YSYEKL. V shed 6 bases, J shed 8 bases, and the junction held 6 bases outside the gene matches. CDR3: CASRATSGGAYEQFF. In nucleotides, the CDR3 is TGCGCCAGCAGAGCGACTAGCGGGGGGGCCTATGAGCAGTTCTTC.

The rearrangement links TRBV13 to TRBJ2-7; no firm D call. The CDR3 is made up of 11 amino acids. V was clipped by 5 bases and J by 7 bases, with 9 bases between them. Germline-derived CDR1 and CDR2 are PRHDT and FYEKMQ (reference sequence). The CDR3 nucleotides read TGTGCCAGCAGCATAAGTAGTGAGCAGTACTTC. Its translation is CASSISSEQYF. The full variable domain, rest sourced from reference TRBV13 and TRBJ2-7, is AAGVIQSPRHLIKEKRETATLKCYPIPRHDTVYWYQQGPGQDPQFLISFYEKMQSDKGSIPDRFSAQQFSDYHSELNMSSLELGDSALYFCASSISSEQYFGPGTRLTVT.

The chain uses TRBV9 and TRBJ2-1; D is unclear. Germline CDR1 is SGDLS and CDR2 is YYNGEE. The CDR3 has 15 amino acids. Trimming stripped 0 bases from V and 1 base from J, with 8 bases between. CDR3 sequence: CASSVEMASYNEQFF. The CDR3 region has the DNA TGTGCCAGCAGCGTAGAGATGGCTTCCTACAATGAGCAGTTCTTC.

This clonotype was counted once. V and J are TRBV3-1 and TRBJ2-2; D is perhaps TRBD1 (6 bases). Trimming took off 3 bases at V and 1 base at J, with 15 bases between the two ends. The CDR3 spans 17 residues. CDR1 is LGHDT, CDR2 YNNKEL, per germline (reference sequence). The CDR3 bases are TGTGCCAGCAGCCACAACCCCTTGGGACAGAACACCGGGGAGCTGTTTTTT. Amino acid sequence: CASSHNPLGQNTGELFF.

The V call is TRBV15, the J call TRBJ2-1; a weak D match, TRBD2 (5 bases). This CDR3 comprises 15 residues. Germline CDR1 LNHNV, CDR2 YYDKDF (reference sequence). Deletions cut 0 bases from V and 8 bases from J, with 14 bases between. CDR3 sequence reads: CATSRERTRRDEQFF. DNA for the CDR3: TGTGCCACCAGCAGAGAACGGACTCGACGGGATGAGCAGTTCTTC.

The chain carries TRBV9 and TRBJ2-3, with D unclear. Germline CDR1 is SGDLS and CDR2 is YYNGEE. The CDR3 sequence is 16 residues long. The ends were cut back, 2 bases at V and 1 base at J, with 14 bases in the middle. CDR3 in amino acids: CASSVELTKGTDTQYF. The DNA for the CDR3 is TGTGCCAGCAGCGTGGAACTTACAAAGGGCACAGATACGCAGTATTTT.

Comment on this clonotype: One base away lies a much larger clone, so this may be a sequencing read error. CDR3 sequence (DNA): TGTGCCAGCAGCTTAGACGGACCTTCCGCTCGACGTTCACCCCTCCACTTT. This encodes CASSLDGPSARRSPLHF. The genes are TRBV12-3 or TRBV12-4 and TRBJ1-6, with D hard to call. The CDR3 consists of 17 residues.

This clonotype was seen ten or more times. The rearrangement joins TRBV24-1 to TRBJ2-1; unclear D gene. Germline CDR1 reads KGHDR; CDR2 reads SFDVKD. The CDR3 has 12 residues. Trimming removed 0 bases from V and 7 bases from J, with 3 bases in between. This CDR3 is CATSDLVNEQFF. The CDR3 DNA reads TGTGCCACCAGTGATTTGGTTAATGAGCAGTTCTTC.

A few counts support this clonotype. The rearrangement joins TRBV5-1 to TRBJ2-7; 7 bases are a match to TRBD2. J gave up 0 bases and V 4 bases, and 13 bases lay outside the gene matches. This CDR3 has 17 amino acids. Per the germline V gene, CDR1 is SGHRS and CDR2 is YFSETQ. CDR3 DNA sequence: TGCGCCAGCAGCGTAGGACTAGGTGGACGAGGCTCCTACGAGCAGTACTTC. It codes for CASSVGLGGRGSYEQYF.

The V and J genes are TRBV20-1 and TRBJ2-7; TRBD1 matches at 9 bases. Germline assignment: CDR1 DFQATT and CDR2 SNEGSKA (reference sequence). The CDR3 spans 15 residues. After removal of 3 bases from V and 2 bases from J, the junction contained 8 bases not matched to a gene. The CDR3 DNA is TGCAGTGCTAGGGACTCCGGGACAGGGACCTACGAGCAGTACTTC. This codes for CSARDSGTGTYEQYF.

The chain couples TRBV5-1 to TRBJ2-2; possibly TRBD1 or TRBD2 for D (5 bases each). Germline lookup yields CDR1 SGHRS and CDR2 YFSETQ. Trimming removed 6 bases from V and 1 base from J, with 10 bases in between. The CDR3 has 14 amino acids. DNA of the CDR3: TGCGCCAGCAACGGGGACGGGAACACCGGGGAGCTGTTTTTT. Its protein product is CASNGDGNTGELFF. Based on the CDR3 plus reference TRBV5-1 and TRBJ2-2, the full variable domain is KAGVTQTPRYLIKTRGQQVTLSCSPISGHRSVSWYQQTPGQGLQFLFEYFSETQRNKGNFPGRFSGRQFSNSRSEMNVSTLELGDSALYLCASNGDGNTGELFFGEGSRLTVL.

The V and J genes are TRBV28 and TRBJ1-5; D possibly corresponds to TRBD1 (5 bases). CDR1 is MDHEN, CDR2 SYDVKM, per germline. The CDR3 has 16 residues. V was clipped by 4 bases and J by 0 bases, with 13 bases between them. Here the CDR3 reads CASSSNKGLSNQPQHF. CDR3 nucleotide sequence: TGTGCCAGCAGTTCTAATAAGGGACTTAGCAATCAGCCCCAGCATTTT.

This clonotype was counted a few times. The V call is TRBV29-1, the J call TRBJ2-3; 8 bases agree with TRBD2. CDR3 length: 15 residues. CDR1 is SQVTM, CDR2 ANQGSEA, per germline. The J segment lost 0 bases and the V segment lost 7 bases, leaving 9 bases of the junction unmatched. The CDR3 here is CSASGGLASTDTQYF. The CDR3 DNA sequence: TGCAGCGCTTCGGGGGGGCTCGCTAGCACAGATACGCAGTATTTT.

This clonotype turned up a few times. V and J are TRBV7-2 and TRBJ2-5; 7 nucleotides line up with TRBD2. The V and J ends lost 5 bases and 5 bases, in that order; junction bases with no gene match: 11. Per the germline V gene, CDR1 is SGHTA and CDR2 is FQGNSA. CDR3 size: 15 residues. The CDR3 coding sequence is TGTGCCAGCAGCGTAAGCGGGATCACCGGGGAGACCCAGTACTTC. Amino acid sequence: CASSVSGITGETQYF.

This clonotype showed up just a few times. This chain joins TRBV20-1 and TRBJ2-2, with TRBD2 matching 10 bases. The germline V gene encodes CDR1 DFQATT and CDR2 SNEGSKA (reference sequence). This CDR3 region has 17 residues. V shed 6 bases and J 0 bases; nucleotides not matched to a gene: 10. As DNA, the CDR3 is TGCAGTGCCACCCAATTCACTAGCGGGGCGAACACCGGGGAGCTGTTTTTT. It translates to CSATQFTSGANTGELFF.

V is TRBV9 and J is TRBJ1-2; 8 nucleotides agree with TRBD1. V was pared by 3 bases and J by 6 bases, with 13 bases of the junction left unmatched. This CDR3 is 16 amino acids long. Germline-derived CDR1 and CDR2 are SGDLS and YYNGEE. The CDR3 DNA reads TGTGCCAGCAGCGCCCGAGCAGGGGGCCGGTTTGATGGCTACACCTTC. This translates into CASSARAGGRFDGYTF. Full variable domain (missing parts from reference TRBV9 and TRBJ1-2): DSGVTQTPKHLITATGQRVTLRCSPRSGDLSVYWYQQSLDQGLQFLIQYYNGEERAKGNILERFSAQQFPDLHSELNLSSLELGDSALYFCASSARAGGRFDGYTFGSGTRLTVV.

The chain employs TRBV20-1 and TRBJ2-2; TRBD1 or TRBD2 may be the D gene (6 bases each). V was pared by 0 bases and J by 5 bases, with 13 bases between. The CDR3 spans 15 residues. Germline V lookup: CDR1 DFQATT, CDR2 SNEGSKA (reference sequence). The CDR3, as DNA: TGCAGTGCTAGAGATGACGGGGGCCCGACCGGGGAGCTGTTTTTT. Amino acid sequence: CSARDDGGPTGELFF.

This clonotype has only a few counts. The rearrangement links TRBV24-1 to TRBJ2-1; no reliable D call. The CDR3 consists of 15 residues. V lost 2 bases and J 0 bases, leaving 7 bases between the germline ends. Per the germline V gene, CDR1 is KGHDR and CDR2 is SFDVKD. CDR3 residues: CATSDYLSSYNEQFF. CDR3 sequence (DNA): TGTGCCACCAGTGATTACTTGAGCTCCTACAATGAGCAGTTCTTC.

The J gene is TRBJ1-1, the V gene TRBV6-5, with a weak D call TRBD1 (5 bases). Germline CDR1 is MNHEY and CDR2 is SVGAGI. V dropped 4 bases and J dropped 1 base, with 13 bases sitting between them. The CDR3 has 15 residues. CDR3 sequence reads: CASSSPGRPNTEAFF. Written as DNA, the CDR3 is TGTGCCAGCAGTTCCCCGGGACGACCGAACACTGAAGCTTTCTTT.

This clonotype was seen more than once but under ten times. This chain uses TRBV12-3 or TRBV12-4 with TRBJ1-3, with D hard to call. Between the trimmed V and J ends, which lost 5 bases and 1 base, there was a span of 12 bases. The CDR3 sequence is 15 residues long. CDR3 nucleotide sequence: TGTGCCAGCAGTGAGGCGACGCTTTCTGGAAACACCATATATTTT. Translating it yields CASSEATLSGNTIYF.

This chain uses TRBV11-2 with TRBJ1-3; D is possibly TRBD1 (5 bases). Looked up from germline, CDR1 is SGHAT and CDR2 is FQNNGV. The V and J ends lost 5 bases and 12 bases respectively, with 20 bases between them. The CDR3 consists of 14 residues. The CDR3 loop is CASSRPGLRTGIYF. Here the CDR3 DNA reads TGTGCCAGCAGCCGGCCGGGACTGAGGACGGGCATATATTTT.

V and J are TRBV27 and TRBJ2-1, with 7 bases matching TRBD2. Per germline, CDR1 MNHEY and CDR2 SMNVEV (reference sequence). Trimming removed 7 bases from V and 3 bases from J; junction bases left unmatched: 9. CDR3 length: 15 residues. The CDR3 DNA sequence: TGTGCCAGCACCAAAGGGGAGGGGTACTACAATGAGCAGTTCTTC. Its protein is CASTKGEGYYNEQFF.

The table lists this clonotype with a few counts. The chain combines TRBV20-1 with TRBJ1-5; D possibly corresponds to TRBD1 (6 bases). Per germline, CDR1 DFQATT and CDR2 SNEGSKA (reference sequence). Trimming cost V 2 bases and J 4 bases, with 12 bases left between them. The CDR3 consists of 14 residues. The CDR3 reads CSARTGQWNQPQHF. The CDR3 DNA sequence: TGCAGTGCTAGAACAGGGCAATGGAATCAGCCCCAGCATTTT.